Given below is one T cell receptor (beta chain) in context. Original processing methods: The assay estimated nucleated cells by amplifying reference gene primers. The method was immunoSEQ multiplex PCR; TCRdb's version includes in-frame clones alone and lacks a portion of them. V, J and clone size are taken as reported in that table, and D and trimming were inferred from the DNA itself. The repertoire includes approximately 380,000 clones, approximately 81% of them detected once, and roughly 3.6% sits in the top ten. This sample is part of a study of blood T cell repertoires in COVID-19. The wider study: Some COVID-19 samples were acute and others convalescent; all came from the United States, Italy and Spain. In each case, the material was cDNA or gDNA derived from T cells, B-cell-depleted T cells, or PBMCs.

Germline V lookup: CDR1 SNHLY, CDR2 FYNNEI. The ends were cut back, 7 bases at V and 2 bases at J, with 15 bases in the middle. CDR3 length: 14 residues. This chain joins TRBV2 and TRBJ2-7; possibly TRBD1 for D (6 bases). This clonotype originated in a woman in her late teens or twenties with acute or convalescent COVID-19. Sequencing input: peripheral blood. The CDR3 region is CASKTGQSAYEQYF. CDR3 bases: TGTGCCAGCAAGACAGGACAGAGCGCCTACGAGCAGTACTTC.